The source of this TCR beta chain is a study of blood T cell repertoires in COVID-19. On the study more broadly: COVID-19 samples collected from the United States, Italy and Spain covered acute and convalescent phases. From T cells, B-cell-depleted T cells, or PBMCs came the material, which was cDNA or gDNA.

Clones were sequenced by immunoSEQ multiplex PCR, and TCRdb holds only the in-frame ones, with some missing. The table has roughly 130,000 clones, around four fifths seen once. The CDR3 loop spans 15 amino acids. Per the germline V gene, CDR1 is SGHRS and CDR2 is YFSETQ. The V and J ends lost 0 bases and 2 bases respectively, with 12 bases between them. Participant ages covered roughly 18 to 89 years across around 25 US areas. Researchers sorted participants into cohorts using their self-reported clinical history. The material sequenced was PBMCs or T cells enriched from blood (not recorded which). This chain joins TRBV5-1 and TRBJ2-7; a weak D match, TRBD1 (5 bases). This receptor was taken from a woman aged 50 to 60 with acute COVID-19. CDR3 residues: CASSLEDSLTYEQYF. CDR3 in DNA: TGCGCCAGCAGCTTGGAAGACAGCCTCACCTACGAGCAGTACTTC.